This T cell receptor beta chain originates from a study of human CD4 T cells and Enterobacteriaceae (dated by TCRdb to between 2020 and 2021). On a FACSAria III, memory CD4+ T cells were FACS-sorted to over 98% purity, defined as all CD4+ cells except CD45RA+CCR7+CD95- naive cells. Healthy donor blood was obtained from blood donation centers in Switzerland. Positive selection with CD4 and CD14 magnetic microbeads was used to enrich total CD4+ T cells and monocytes. Before sorting, CD8+, CD14+, CD16+, CD56+, CD19+ and CD25-bright cells were excluded. To assess in vivo expansion of bacteria-reactive clonotypes, total memory CD4+ T cells from a couple of blood donors were sequenced directly ex vivo. Isolation of peripheral blood mononuclear cells from donor blood was performed with Ficoll-Paque Plus. In regard to this clone: The clone's antigen remains unknown. Base qualities were left out, and no much larger clone turns up one base away.

Overall results and qualifications from the work: Reactivity of ex vivo clonotypes was inferred only by matching nucleotide sequences to CFSE-low cultures from the same donors. Ex vivo, broadly cross-reactive clonotypes appeared more expanded than specific ones, with about 55% of the 19 and about two thirds of the roughly 35 in the top 5%.

The germline V gene yields MGHRA for CDR1 and YSYEKL for CDR2. V was cut back by 1 base and J by 2 bases, leaving a gap of 2 bases between them. Measured from the cysteine to the phenylalanine, the CDR3 is 12 residues long. Only the CDR3 portion is preserved as DNA: 36 bases, with reading frame beginning at the first base. Deep-level sequencing was performed on ex vivo total memory CD4+ samples, with a detection sensitivity of one cell in 200,000. Genomic DNA was extracted from cell pellets with the QIAamp DNA Micro Kit, and its quantity and purity were checked by spectrophotometry. The immunoSEQ multiplex PCR assay was used to amplify the TCR Vbeta CDR3 regions. Sequencing of amplicons was performed on the Illumina HiSeq platform. Each retrieved sequence was 87 nucleotides long and included the CDR3 region. Processing in the source paper ran as follows. A clonotype was defined as a unique productive TCR Vbeta nucleotide sequence and was quantified by productive template frequency from ImmunoSEQ Analyzer V3.0. Expanded clonotypes were defined using a threshold set at the top 5th percentile of each repertoire ranked by frequency. Repertoire overlap was calculated as Chao-Jaccard using the R package fossil and displayed by nonmetric multidimensional scaling using the R package MASS. In TCRdb, the immuneACCESS table is reduced to in-frame sequences with V and J assigned. These tables do not hold every clone; where another copy was compared, an unresolved V gene accounts for under half, and the others remain unexplained. The V and J calls and the clone size are those of that table, but D and trimming were determined from the DNA. Counted in this sample were 27,000 or so clones; 65% to 85% of them appeared once. Together, the top ten hold roughly 0.88% of the sample.

Source material: memory CD4+ T cells from blood. Interpreted using the paper, the cell subset or site label stands for: total memory CD4 T cells sorted directly ex vivo, unstimulated. The chain is encoded by TRBV4-1 joined to TRBJ1-2, with the D gene not clear enough to name. The clonotype originates from a human donor in good health. CDR3 protein: CASSQGNYGYTF. The DNA sequence is given as TGCGCCAGCAGCCAAGGCAACTATGGCTACACCTTC.